A selection of T cell receptor beta chains follows, all from one sample in a study of cytomegalovirus exposure and HLA in healthy donors. Produced via immunoSEQ multiplex PCR; TCRdb's table is partial and in-frame only. The data hold about 98,000 clones, with approximately 74% observed a single time. Input material: PBMCs. These receptor sequences come from a male donor in good health and CMV-seronegative. Each CDR3 is given with its conserved first and last residue. The D gene is left open where the match is weak. Only part of the rows carry a size: once, few, many, or a class if the clone is expanded.

clone_size | d_call | j_call | v_call | cdr3_nt | cdr3_aa
few | TRBD1 | TRBJ1-1 | TRBV5-1 | TGCGCCAGCAGCACCGGACAGGGTTTGAACACTGAAGCTTTCTTT | CASSTGQGLNTEAFF
few | NA | TRBJ1-2 | TRBV30 | TGTGCCTGGGATGACCTCAGGGGAACTGGCTACACCTTC | CAWDDLRGTGYTF
few | NA | TRBJ2-7 | TRBV6-1 | TGTGCCAGCACGGGGTTATTCGACGAGCAGTACTTC | CASTGLFDEQYF
few | TRBD2 | TRBJ2-1 | TRBV2 | TGTGCCAGCAGTTTTTCCGCCTTTTTAGCGGGGAATTCCTACAATGAGCAGTTCTTC | CASSFSAFLAGNSYNEQFF
NA | NA | TRBJ2-7 | TRBV25-1 | TGTGCCAGCACAGGGCCCAGCTACGAGCAGTACTTC | CASTGPSYEQYF
NA | TRBD1 | TRBJ2-3 | TRBV19 | TGTGCCAGTAGTATCGGACAGGGGGGCGATACGCAGTATTTT | CASSIGQGGDTQYF
NA | NA | TRBJ2-7 | TRBV15 | TGTGCCACCAGCAGAGACCGGGAGATAATCGAGCAGTACTTC | CATSRDREIIEQYF
NA | NA | TRBJ1-2 | TRBV10-3 | TGTGCCAGCGTAGGGGTCGAGAACCTGATTTATGGCTACACCTTC | CASVGVENLIYGYTF
once | NA | TRBJ2-7 | TRBV4-2 | TGTGCCAGCAGCCAAGAAGCAGGCCCCTACGAGCAGTACTTC | CASSQEAGPYEQYF
NA | TRBD1 | TRBJ2-3 | TRBV27 | TGTGCCAGCAGTTTATCACAGGGGCCAGGTTCTTTGAGCACAGATACGCAGTATTTT | CASSLSQGPGSLSTDTQYF
NA | NA | TRBJ1-3 | TRBV30 | TGTGCCTGGAGTCAGGCCGTCTCTGGAAACACCATATATTTT | CAWSQAVSGNTIYF
NA | TRBD1 | TRBJ1-5 | TRBV28 | TGTGCCAGCAGTTTATGGGGACAGGGGCGCAATCAGCCCCAGCATTTT | CASSLWGQGRNQPQHF
NA | TRBD1 | TRBJ1-5 | TRBV27 | TGTGCCAGCCAAGCAATATGGGACAGGGATTATCAGCCCCAGCATTTT | CASQAIWDRDYQPQHF
once | TRBD1 | TRBJ1-2 | TRBV29-1 | TGCAGCGTTGACGACAGGGGCCCCCTTGGCTACACCTTC | CSVDDRGPLGYTF
NA | NA | TRBJ2-1 | TRBV7-9 | TGTGCCAGCAGCCCTTCACCGGGAGACTACAATGAGCAGTTCTTC | CASSPSPGDYNEQFF
NA | TRBD1 | TRBJ1-2 | TRBV5-1 | TGCGCCAGCAGCTTGGGACAGGGCGCGGGGACCTCCTATGGCTACACCTTC | CASSLGQGAGTSYGYTF